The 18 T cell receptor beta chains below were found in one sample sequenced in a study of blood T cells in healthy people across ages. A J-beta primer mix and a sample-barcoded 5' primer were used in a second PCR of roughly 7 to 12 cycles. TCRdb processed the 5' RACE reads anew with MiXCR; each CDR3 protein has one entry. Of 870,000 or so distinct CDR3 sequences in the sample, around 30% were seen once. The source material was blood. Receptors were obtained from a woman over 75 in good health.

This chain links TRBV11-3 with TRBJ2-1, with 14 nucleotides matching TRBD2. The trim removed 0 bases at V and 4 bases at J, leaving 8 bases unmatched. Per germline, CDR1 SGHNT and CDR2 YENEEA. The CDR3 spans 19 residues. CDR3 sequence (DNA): TGTGCCAGCAGCTTAGATGGGAGGAGGACTAGCGGGGGGTACAATGAGCAGTTCTTC. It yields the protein CASSLDGRRTSGGYNEQFF.

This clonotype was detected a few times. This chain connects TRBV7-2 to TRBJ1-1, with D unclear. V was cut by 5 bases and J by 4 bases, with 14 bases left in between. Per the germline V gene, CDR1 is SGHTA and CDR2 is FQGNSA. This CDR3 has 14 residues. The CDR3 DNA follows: TGTGCCAGCAGCAACACACCCGGGAGCACTGAAGCTTTCTTT. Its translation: CASSNTPGSTEAFF.

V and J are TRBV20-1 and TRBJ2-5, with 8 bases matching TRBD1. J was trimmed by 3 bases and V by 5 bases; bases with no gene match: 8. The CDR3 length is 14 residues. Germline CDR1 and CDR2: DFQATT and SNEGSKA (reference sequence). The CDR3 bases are TGCAGTGCTCGCACCGGGACAGGCGAAGAGACCCAGTACTTC. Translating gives CSARTGTGEETQYF.

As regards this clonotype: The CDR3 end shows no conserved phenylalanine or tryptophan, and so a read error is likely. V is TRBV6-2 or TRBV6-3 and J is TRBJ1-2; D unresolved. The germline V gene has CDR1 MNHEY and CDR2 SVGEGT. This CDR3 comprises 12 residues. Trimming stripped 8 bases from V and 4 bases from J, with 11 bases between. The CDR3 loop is CASFGPIYGYTC. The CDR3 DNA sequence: TGTGCCAGCTTTGGACCGATCTATGGCTACACCTGC.

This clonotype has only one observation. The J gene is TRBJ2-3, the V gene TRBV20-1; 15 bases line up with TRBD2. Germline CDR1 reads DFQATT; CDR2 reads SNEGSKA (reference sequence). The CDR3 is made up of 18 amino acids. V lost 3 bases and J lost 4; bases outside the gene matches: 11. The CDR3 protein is CSARSAGTSGRLPDTQYF. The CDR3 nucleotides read TGCAGTGCTAGGTCGGCCGGGACTAGCGGGAGGTTGCCAGATACGCAGTATTTT.

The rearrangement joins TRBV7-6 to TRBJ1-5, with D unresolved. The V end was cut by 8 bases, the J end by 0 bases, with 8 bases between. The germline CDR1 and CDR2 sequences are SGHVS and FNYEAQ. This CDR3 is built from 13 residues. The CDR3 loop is CASGVYSNQPQHF. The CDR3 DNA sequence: TGTGCCAGCGGAGTTTATAGCAATCAGCCCCAGCATTTT.

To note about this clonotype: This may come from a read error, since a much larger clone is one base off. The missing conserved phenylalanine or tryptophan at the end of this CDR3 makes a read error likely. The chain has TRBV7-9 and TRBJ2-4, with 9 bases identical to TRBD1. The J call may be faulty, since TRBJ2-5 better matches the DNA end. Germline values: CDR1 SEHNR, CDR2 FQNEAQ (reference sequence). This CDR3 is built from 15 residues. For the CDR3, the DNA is TGTGCCAGCAGCGGAATGGGGACAGGGAGGGAGACCCAGTACTCC. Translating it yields CASSGMGTGRETQYS.

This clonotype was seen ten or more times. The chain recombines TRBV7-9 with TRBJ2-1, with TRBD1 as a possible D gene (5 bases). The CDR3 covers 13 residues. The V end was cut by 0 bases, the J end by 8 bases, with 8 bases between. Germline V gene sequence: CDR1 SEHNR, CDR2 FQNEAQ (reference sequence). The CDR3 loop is CASSLAGADEQFF. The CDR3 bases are TGTGCCAGCAGCTTAGCTGGGGCAGATGAGCAGTTCTTC.

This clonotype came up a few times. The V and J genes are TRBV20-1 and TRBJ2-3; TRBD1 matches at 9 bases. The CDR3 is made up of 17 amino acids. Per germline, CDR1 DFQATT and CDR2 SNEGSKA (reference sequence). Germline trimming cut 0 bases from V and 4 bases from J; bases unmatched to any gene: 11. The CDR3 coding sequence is TGCAGTGCTAGAGATTCCCGGGACAGGGAATTTGCAGATACGCAGTATTTT. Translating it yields CSARDSRDREFADTQYF.

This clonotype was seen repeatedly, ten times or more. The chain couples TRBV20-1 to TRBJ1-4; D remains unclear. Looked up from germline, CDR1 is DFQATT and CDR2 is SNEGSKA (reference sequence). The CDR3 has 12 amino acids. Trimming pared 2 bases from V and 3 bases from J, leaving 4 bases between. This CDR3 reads CSARWANEKLFF. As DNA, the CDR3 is TGCAGTGCTAGATGGGCTAATGAAAAACTGTTTTTT.

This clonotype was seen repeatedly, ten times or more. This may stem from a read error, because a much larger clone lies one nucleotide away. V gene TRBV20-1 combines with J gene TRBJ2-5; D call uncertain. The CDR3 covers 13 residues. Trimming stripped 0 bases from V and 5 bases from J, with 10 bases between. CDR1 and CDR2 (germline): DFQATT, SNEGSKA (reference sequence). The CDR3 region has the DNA TGCAGTGCTAGAGAAAACCTGGGTGAGACCCAGTACTTC. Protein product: CSARENLGETQYF.

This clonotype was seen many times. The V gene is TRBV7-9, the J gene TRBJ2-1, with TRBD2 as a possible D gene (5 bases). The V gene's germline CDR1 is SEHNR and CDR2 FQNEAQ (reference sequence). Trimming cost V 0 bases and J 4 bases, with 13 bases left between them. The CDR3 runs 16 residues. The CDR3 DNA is TGTGCCAGCAGCTTAGCGACGGGGTCCCTTTACAATGAGCAGTTCTTC. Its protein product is CASSLATGSLYNEQFF. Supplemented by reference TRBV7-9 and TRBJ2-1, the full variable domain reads DTGVSQNPRHKITKRGQNVTFRCDPISEHNRLYWYRQTLGQGPEFLTYFQNEAQLEKSRLLSDRFSAERPKGSFSTLEIQRTEQGDSAMYLCASSLATGSLYNEQFFGPGTRLTVL.

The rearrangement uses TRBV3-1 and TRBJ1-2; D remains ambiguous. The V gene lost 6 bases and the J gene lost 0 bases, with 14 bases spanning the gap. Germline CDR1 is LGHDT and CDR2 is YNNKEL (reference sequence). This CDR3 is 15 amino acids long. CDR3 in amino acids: CASRLKGASNYGYTF. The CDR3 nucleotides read TGTGCCAGCAGACTAAAAGGAGCTTCTAACTATGGCTACACCTTC.

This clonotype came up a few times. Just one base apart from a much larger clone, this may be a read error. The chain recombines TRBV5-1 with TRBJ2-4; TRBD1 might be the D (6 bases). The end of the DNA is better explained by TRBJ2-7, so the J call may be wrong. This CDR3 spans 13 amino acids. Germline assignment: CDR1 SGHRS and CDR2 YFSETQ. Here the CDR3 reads CASNLATGYEQYF. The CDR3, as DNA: TGCGCCAGCAACTTGGCTACAGGGTACGAGCAGTACTTC.

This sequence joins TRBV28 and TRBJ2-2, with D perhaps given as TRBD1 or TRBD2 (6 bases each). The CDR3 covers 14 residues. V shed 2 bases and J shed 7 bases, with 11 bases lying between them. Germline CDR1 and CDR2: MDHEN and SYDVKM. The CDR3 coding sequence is TGTGCCAGCAGTTTACAGGGGAGGATCGGGGAGCTGTTTTTT. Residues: CASSLQGRIGELFF.

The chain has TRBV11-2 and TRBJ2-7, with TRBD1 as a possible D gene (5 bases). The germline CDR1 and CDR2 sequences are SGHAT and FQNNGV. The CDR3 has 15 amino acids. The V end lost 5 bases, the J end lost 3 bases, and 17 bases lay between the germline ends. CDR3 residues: CASSESRDSFYEQYF. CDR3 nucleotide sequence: TGTGCCAGCAGCGAGTCCAGGGATTCATTCTACGAGCAGTACTTC.

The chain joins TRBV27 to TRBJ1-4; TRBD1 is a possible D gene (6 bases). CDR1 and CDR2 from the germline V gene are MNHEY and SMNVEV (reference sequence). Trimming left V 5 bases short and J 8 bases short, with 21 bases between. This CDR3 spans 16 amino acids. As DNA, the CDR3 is TGTGCCAGCAGTCCCGACGTGTGGGGGCGTTGGGAAAAACTGTTTTTT. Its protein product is CASSPDVWGRWEKLFF.

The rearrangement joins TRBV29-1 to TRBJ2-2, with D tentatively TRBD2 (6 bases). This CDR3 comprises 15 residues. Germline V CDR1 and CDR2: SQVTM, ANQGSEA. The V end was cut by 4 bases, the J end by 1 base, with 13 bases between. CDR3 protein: CSVAKPAGNTGELFF. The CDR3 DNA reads TGCAGCGTTGCTAAACCAGCGGGGAACACCGGGGAGCTGTTTTTT.